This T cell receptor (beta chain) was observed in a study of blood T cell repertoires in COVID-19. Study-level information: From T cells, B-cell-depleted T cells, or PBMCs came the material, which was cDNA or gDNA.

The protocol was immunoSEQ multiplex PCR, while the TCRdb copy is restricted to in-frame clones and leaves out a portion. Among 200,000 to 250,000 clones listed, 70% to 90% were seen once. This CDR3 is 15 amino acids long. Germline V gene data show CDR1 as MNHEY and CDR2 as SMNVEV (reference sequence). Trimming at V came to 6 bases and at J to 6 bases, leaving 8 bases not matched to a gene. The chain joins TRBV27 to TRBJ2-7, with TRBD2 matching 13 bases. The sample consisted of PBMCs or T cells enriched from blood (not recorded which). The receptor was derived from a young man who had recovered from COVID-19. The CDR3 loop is CASSDGLAGVVEQYF. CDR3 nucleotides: TGTGCCAGCAGCGACGGACTAGCGGGAGTAGTCGAGCAGTACTTC.